The rows below give T cell receptor beta chains drawn from one sample of a study of regulatory T cells in long-lasting Graves disease. TCRdb fed the multiplex PCR reads into MiXCR, producing one record per CDR3 protein. The sample contains 350,000 to 450,000 distinct CDR3 sequences, around 20% of which appear only once. The sample here was peripheral blood mononuclear cells (PBMCs), taken when the disease was refractory, from a patient treated with antithyroid drugs. The receptor set was obtained from a female donor with Graves disease. Each CDR3 is given without its conserved first and last residue. D genes are given only for firm matches.

J: TRBJ2-7; V: TRBV28; D: TRBD2; CDR3: ASRGPYLAGAGEQY
J: TRBJ2-5; V: TRBV20-1; D: -; CDR3: SAKRTLQETQY
J: TRBJ1-1; V: TRBV28; D: TRBD1; CDR3: ASSSNHRGLNTEAF
J: TRBJ1-6; V: TRBV30; D: -; CDR3: AWTDSYNSPLH
J: TRBJ1-1; V: TRBV6-2/TRBV6-3; D: -; CDR3: ASSYLGSRTEAF
J: TRBJ2-2; V: TRBV7-9; D: -; CDR3: ASSLPASGELF
J: TRBJ1-6; V: TRBV7-9; D: -; CDR3: ASSLGGMNSPLH
J: TRBJ1-5; V: TRBV5-1; D: -; CDR3: ASSLEGGLNQPQH
J: TRBJ2-7; V: TRBV28; D: TRBD2; CDR3: ASRQSGSSYEQY
J: TRBJ2-2; V: TRBV12-3/TRBV12-4; D: -; CDR3: ASSIRGAGELF
J: TRBJ2-5; V: TRBV12-3/TRBV12-4; D: -; CDR3: ASSLNSGLRETQY
J: TRBJ1-6; V: TRBV6-1; D: -; CDR3: ATSQVGNSPLH
J: TRBJ2-5; V: TRBV27; D: -; CDR3: ASVASGLLRTQY
J: TRBJ2-7; V: TRBV5-1; D: -; CDR3: ASSLVRSYEQY
J: TRBJ2-5; V: TRBV7-3; D: -; CDR3: ASSLVGGTGETQY
J: TRBJ2-1; V: TRBV11-2; D: -; CDR3: ASTQRGNPPNNEQF
J: TRBJ1-4; V: TRBV9; D: -; CDR3: ASSVVTGYAEKLF
J: TRBJ1-2; V: TRBV30; D: -; CDR3: AWRRGPNYGYT
J: TRBJ1-2; V: TRBV28; D: -; CDR3: ASIQPDRNYGYT
J: TRBJ2-1; V: TRBV6-1; D: -; CDR3: ASRVQWEQF
J: TRBJ1-5; V: TRBV7-8; D: TRBD1; CDR3: ASSLTGASHHQPQH
J: TRBJ2-7; V: TRBV10-3; D: TRBD2; CDR3: AISFLAGGLGEQY
J: TRBJ2-7; V: TRBV27; D: -; CDR3: ASSLSPVGYEQY
J: TRBJ2-3; V: TRBV27; D: TRBD2; CDR3: ASSKGGLGTDTQY
J: TRBJ2-3; V: TRBV7-8; D: -; CDR3: ASSGRATMQDTQY
J: TRBJ2-7; V: TRBV5-1; D: TRBD2; CDR3: ASSITTSGSDEQY
J: TRBJ1-1; V: TRBV7-6; D: -; CDR3: ASIEGRRNTEAF
J: TRBJ2-6; V: TRBV29-1; D: -; CDR3: SVEDGAFSGANVLT
J: TRBJ2-7; V: TRBV5-4; D: TRBD1; CDR3: ASRRQGGYEQY
J: TRBJ1-2; V: TRBV4-2; D: -; CDR3: ASSQVPPLYGYT
J: TRBJ2-7; V: TRBV28; D: -; CDR3: ASSLEGPPYEQY
J: TRBJ1-5; V: TRBV6-1; D: -; CDR3: ASSTTGYQPQH
J: TRBJ1-5; V: TRBV28; D: TRBD1; CDR3: ASRVTGGHQPQH
J: TRBJ2-2; V: TRBV13; D: -; CDR3: ASSRGLASTGELF
J: TRBJ2-7; V: TRBV4-1; D: -; CDR3: ASSHIGPYEQY
J: TRBJ2-3; V: TRBV7-3; D: -; CDR3: ASSLDGVTDTQY
J: TRBJ2-7; V: TRBV12-3/TRBV12-4; D: -; CDR3: ASSPYSYEQY
J: TRBJ2-7; V: TRBV10-3; D: TRBD2; CDR3: AIRSVAGMAEQY
J: TRBJ1-1; V: TRBV6-1; D: TRBD1; CDR3: ASSSTRDRGTEAF
J: TRBJ2-7; V: TRBV12-3/TRBV12-4; D: -; CDR3: ASSLMDSSYEQY
J: TRBJ2-1; V: TRBV29-1; D: TRBD2; CDR3: SVEDGGTSGTIVMGYNEQF
J: TRBJ2-5; V: TRBV20-1; D: TRBD2; CDR3: SAQTSGRAGSETQY
J: TRBJ2-2; V: TRBV11-2; D: TRBD2; CDR3: ASRSLAVNTGELF
J: TRBJ2-5; V: TRBV20-1; D: -; CDR3: SARDGSTETQY
J: TRBJ2-1; V: TRBV12-3/TRBV12-4; D: TRBD2; CDR3: ASSWTSGNEQF